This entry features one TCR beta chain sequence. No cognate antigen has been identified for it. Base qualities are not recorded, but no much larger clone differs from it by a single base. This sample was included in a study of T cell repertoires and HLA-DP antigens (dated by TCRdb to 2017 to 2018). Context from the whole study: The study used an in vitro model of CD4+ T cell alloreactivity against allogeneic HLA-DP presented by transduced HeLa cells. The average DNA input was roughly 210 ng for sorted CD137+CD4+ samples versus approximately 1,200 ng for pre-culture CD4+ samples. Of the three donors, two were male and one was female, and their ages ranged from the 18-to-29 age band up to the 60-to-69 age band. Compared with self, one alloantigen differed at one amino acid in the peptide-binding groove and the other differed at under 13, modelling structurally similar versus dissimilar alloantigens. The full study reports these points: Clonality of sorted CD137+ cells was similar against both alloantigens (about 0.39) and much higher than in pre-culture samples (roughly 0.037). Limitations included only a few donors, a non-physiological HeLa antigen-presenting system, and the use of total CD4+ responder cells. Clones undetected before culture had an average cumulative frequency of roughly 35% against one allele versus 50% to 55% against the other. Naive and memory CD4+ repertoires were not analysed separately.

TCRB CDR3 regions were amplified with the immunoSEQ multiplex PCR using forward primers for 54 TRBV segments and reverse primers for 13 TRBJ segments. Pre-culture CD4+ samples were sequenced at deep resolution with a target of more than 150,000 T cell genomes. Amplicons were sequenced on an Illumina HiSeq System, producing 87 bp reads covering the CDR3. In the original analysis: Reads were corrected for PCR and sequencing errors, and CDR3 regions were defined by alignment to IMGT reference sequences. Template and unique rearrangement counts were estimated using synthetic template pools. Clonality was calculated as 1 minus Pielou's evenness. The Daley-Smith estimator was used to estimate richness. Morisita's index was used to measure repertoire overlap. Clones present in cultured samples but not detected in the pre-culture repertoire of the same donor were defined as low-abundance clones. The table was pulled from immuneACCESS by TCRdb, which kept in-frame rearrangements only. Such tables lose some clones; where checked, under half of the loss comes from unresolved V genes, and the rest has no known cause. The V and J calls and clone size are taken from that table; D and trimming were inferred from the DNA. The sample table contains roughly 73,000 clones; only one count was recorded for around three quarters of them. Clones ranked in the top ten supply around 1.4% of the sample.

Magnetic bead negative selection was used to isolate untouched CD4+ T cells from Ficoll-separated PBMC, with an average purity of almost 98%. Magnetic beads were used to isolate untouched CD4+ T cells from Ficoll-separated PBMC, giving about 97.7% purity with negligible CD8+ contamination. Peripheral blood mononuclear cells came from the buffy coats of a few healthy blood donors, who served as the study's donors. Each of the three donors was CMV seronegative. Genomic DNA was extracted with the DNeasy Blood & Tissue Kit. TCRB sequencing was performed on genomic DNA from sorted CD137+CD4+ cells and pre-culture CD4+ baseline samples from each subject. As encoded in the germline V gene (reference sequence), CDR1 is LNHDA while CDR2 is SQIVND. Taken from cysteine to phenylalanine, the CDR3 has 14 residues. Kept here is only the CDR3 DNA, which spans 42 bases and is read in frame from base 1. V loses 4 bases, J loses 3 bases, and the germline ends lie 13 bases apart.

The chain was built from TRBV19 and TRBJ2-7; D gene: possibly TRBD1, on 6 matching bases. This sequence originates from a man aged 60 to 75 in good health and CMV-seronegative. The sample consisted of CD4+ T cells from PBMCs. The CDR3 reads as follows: CASSTPGQRYEQYF. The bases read TGTGCCAGTAGTACGCCGGGACAACGCTACGAGCAGTACTTC.